This TCR beta chain comes out of a study of T cells in Graves' hyperthyroidism and ophthalmopathy. Amplification of TCR beta CDR3 regions was performed using RNA transcripts as template. With the HTBI primer set, the TCR CDR3 went through a first round of RT-PCR. TCRdb itself ran the multiplex PCR reads through MiXCR, one entry per CDR3 protein. The top ten hold 35% to 45% of the sample, which has 300,000 to 450,000 distinct CDR3 sequences, roughly 20% seen once. Sequenced material: blood. The TCR comes from a man younger than 35 with Graves' ophthalmopathy.

The CDR3 sequence: CASTPFQGYETQYF. CDR3 bases: TGTGCCAGCACCCCCTTTCAGGGTTACGAGACCCAGTACTTC. This chain links TRBV27 with TRBJ2-5; the D gene is possibly TRBD1 (5 bases). Germline lookup yields CDR1 MNHEY and CDR2 SMNVEV (reference sequence). Between the trimmed V and J ends, which lost 7 bases and 5 bases, there was a span of 17 bases. The CDR3 is 14 amino acids.